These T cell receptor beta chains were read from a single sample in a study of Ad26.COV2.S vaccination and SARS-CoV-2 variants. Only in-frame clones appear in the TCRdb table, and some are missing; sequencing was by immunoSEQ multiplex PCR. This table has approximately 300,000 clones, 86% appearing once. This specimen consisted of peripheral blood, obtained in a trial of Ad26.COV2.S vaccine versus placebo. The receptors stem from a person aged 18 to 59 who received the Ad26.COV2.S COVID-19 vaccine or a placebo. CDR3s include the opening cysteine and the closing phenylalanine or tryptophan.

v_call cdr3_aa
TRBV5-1 CASSPIDRGNNYGYTF
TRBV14 CASSYGGAYTDTQYF
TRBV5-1 CASSLGQYNEKLFF
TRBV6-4 CASSRQEGEKLFF
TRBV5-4 CASSRDTNTEAFF
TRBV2 CASRGLAGPGDIQYF
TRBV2 CASSPFRDGADTQYF
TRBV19 CASSMMGDPGANVLTF
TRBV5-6 CASSLGSTYEQYF
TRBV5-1 CASSYGLTMNTEAFF
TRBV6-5 CASSSLSRGTQYF
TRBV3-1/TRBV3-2 CASSPPRLAGSYNEQFF
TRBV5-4 CASSLAGGPNEQYF
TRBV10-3 CAIRNTGGTEAFF
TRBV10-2 CASSEVVTAQEAFF
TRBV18 CASSPGRGENDEQYF
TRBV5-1 CASSFQGANTGELFF
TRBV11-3 CASSRKRADTQYF
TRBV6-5 CASSSRLGVYGYTF
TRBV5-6 CASSLGNYEQYF
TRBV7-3 CASSRGASTDTQYF
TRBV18 CASSPSLGGAGGIQYF
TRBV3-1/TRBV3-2 CASSQDPQRAKNIQYF
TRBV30 CAWSSPGQVQHF
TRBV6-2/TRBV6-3 CASSLDRGLPGSPLHF
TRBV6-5 CASRTGLAETQYF
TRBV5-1 CASSWGVVVGVNIQYF
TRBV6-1 CASKGVGDTIYF
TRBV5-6 CASSFSSEETQYF